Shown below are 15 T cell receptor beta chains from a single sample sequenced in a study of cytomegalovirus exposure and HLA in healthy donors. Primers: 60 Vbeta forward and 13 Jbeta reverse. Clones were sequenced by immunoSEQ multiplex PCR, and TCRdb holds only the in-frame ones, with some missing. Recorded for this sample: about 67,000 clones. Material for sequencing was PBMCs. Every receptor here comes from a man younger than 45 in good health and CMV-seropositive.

CDR3 nucleotide sequence: TGTGCCAGCAGTGAACCCTTGAGGCCCGGGGACCAGTACTTC. This codes for CASSEPLRPGDQYF. This rearrangement joins TRBV6-1 to TRBJ2-5; D is possibly TRBD2 (5 bases). V lost 2 bases, J lost 10 bases, and 17 bases lay in between. Germline V gene lookup returns CDR1 MNHNS and CDR2 SASEGT. The length of the CDR3 is 14 residues.

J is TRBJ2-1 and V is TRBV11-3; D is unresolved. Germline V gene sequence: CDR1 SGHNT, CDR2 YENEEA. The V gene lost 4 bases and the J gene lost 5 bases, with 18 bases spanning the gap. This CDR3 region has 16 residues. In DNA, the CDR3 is TGTGCCAGCAGCTCCTTCGATCCCGGTTCCGACAATGAGCAGTTCTTC. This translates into CASSSFDPGSDNEQFF.

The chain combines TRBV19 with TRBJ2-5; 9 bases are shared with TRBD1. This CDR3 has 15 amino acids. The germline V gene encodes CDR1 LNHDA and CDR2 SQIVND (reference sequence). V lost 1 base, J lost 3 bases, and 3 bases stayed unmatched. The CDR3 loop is CASSIATGGEETQYF. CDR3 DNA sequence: TGTGCCAGTAGTATAGCGACAGGGGGTGAAGAGACCCAGTACTTC.

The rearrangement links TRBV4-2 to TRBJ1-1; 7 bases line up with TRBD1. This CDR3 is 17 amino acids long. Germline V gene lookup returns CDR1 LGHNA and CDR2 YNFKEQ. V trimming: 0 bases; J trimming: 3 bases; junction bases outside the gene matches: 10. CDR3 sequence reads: CASSQDGSGQPDTEAFF. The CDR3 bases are TGTGCCAGCAGCCAAGATGGGTCGGGACAGCCTGACACTGAAGCTTTCTTT.

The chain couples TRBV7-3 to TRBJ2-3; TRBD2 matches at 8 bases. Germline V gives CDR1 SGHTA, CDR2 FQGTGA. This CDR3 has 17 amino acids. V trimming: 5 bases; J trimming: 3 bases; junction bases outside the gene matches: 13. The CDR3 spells CASSLVAGSGVTDTQYF. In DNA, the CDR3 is TGTGCCAGCAGCCTCGTGGCGGGTAGCGGGGTAACAGATACGCAGTATTTT.

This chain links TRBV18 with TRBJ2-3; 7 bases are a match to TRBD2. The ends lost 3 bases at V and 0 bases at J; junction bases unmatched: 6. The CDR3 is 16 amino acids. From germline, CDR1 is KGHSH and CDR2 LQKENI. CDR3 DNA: TGTGCCAGCTCACCGGGGGGGATCATTAGCACAGATACGCAGTATTTT. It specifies CASSPGGIISTDTQYF.

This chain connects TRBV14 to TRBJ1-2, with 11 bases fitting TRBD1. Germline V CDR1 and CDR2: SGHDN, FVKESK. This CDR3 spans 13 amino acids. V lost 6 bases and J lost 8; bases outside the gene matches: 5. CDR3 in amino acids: CASRRTGGKGYTF. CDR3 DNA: TGTGCCAGCAGGCGGACAGGGGGCAAGGGCTACACCTTC.

Here the CDR3 reads CAWSSGQLYEQYF. The CDR3 coding sequence is TGTGCCTGGAGTTCGGGACAGCTCTACGAGCAGTACTTC. The V gene is TRBV30, the J gene TRBJ2-7; 7 nucleotides align to TRBD1. Germline values: CDR1 GTSNPN, CDR2 SVGIG (reference sequence). After removal of 2 bases from V and 3 bases from J, the junction contained 4 bases not matched to a gene. The CDR3 is 13 residues long. Full variable domain (remainder filled in from reference TRBV30 and TRBJ2-7): SQTIHQWPATLVQPVGSPLSLECTVEGTSNPNLYWYRQAAGRGLQLLFYSVGIGQISSEVPQNLSASRPQDRQFILSSKKLLLSDSGFYLCAWSSGQLYEQYFGPGTRLTVT.

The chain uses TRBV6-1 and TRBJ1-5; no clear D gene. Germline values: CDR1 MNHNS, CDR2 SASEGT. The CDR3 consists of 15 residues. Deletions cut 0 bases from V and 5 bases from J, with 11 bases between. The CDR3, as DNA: TGTGCCAGCAGTGAAGCCGGGTACGTAGATCAGCCCCAGCATTTT. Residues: CASSEAGYVDQPQHF.

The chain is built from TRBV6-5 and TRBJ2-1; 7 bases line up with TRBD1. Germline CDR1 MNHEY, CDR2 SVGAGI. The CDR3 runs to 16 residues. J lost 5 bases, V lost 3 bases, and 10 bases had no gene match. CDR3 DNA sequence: TGTGCCAGCAGTTATTCGCCACAGGGGATAGACAATGAGCAGTTCTTC. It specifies CASSYSPQGIDNEQFF.

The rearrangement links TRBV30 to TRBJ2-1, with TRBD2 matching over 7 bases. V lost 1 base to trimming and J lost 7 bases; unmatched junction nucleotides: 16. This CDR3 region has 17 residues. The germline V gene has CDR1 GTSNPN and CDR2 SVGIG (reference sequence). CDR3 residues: CAWSATSDPESGNEQFF. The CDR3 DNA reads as TGTGCCTGGAGTGCTACTAGCGACCCCGAATCGGGTAATGAGCAGTTCTTC.

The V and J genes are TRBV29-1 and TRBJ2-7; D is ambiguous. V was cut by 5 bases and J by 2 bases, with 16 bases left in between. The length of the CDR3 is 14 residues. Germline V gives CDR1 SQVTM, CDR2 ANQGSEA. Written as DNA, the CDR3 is TGCAGCGTTCCTGTCCACTCGAACGCCTACGAGCAGTACTTC. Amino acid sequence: CSVPVHSNAYEQYF.

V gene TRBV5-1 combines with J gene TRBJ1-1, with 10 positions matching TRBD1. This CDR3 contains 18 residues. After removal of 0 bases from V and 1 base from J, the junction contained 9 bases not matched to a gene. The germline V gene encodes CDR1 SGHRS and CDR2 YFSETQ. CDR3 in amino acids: CASSLGVRDRGWNTEAFF. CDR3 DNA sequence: TGCGCCAGCAGCTTGGGGGTCCGGGACAGGGGATGGAACACTGAAGCTTTCTTT.

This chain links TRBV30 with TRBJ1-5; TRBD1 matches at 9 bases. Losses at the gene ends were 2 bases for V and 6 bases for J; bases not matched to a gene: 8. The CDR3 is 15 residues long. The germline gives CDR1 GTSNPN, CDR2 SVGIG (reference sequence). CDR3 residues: CAWSRGTGTGQPQHF. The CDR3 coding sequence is TGTGCCTGGAGTCGAGGGACAGGGACGGGTCAGCCCCAGCATTTT. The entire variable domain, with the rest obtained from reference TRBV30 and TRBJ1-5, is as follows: SQTIHQWPATLVQPVGSPLSLECTVEGTSNPNLYWYRQAAGRGLQLLFYSVGIGQISSEVPQNLSASRPQDRQFILSSKKLLLSDSGFYLCAWSRGTGTGQPQHFGDGTRLSIL.

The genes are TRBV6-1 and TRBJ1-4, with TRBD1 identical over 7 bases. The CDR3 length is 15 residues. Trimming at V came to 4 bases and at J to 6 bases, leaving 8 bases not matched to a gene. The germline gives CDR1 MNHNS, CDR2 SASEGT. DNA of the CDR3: TGTGCCAGCAGTGCGCAGACCGGGACAGATGAAAAACTGTTTTTT. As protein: CASSAQTGTDEKLFF.